This T cell receptor beta chain was identified during a study of T cell clusters in autoimmune cytopenias. Overall study context: The median distinct TRB clonotype count was 2,000 to 2,500 per sample, from a median roughly 51,000 reads. General observations from the study: Clustering suggested that physiological T cell clusters were missing in primary autoimmune cytopenia patients.

TRB was amplified from approximately 250 ng of peripheral blood genomic DNA per sample. CDR1 SGHNT and CDR2 YYREEE come from the germline V gene (reference sequence). CDR3 size: 14 residues. TRB was amplified by touch-down multiplex PCR, primer pools A and B combined. TCRdb reprocessed the multiplex PCR reads, with one entry per CDR3 protein and no DNA. The listing contains around 7,400 distinct CDR3 sequences. With respect to this clonotype: Antigen unknown.

The receptor was derived from a human donor with an autoimmune cytopenia or autoimmune hepatitis (not recorded which). V gene TRBV5-4 combines with J gene TRBJ1-2. Sequencing was performed on peripheral blood. The CDR3 protein is CASSLVGLHDGYTF.